The 7 T cell receptor beta chains presented below share a single source sample, sequenced in a study of T cell clusters in autoimmune cytopenias. One tube held mixed TRB-A and TRB-B primer pools for touch-down PCR. With the multiplex PCR reads reprocessed, TCRdb shows one record per CDR3 protein and no DNA. This sample carries thousands of distinct CDR3 sequences, with about 6% going to the ten biggest clones. About 37,500 genome equivalents of blood DNA were amplified for TRB. The source material was peripheral blood. The receptors originated from a human donor with an autoimmune cytopenia or autoimmune hepatitis (not recorded which).

By frequency, this clonotype registers medium-sized. V is TRBV7-9 and J is TRBJ2-1. Per the germline V gene, CDR1 is SEHNR and CDR2 is FQNEAQ (reference sequence). The CDR3 length is 14 residues. CDR3 in amino acids: CASSLPDQDNEQFF.

The chain has TRBV2 and TRBJ2-2; the TRBD1 assignment by TCRdb is unverifiable without DNA. Germline CDR1 is SNHLY and CDR2 is FYNNEI. The CDR3 extends over 15 amino acids. The CDR3: CASRFKQGGSGELFF.

This chain links TRBV7-9 with TRBJ1-2; TCRdb calls TRBD1, which cannot be checked without DNA. CDR3 size: 13 residues. CDR1 is SEHNR and CDR2 is FQNEAQ in the germline V gene (reference sequence). The CDR3: CASSPTGIYGYTF.

This clonotype ranks as medium-sized in terms of frequency. V usage is TRBV5-1 and J usage is TRBJ2-3. The germline CDR1 and CDR2 sequences are SGHRS and YFSETQ. The CDR3 is made up of 14 amino acids. CDR3: CASSLVGFTDTQYF.

This clonotype registers medium-sized by frequency. The chain has TRBV6-4 and TRBJ2-3. The CDR3 is 13 amino acids. CDR1 and CDR2 from the germline V gene are MRHNA and SNTAGT. Here the CDR3 reads CASSVDSTDTQYF.

Judged by frequency, this clonotype is medium-sized. The V and J genes are TRBV6-5 and TRBJ2-5; TCRdb selects TRBD2, and the lack of DNA leaves this call unchecked. Germline CDR1 and CDR2: MNHEY and SVGAGI. This CDR3 has 19 residues. Here the CDR3 reads CASSYSFLGLAGEKETQYF.

Frequency places this clonotype as medium-sized (0.01 to 0.1%). This rearrangement joins TRBV5-4 to TRBJ1-2. Germline V gives CDR1 SGHNT, CDR2 YYREEE (reference sequence). The CDR3 has 13 residues. CDR3 residues: CASSPTRGSGYTF. Filled out from reference TRBV5-4 and TRBJ1-2, the complete variable domain reads ETGVTQSPTHLIKTRGQQVTLRCSSQSGHNTVSWYQQALGQGPQFIFQYYREEENGRGNFPPRFSGLQFPNYSSELNVNALELDDSALYLCASSPTRGSGYTFGSGTRLTVV.